This entry describes one T cell receptor beta chain. This clonotype has just a few counts. What this receptor recognizes is not known. Base qualities are not recorded, but no much larger clone differs from it by a single base. The treatment or condition tag for this specimen amounts to: allogeneic hematopoietic cell transplantation with graft depleted of TCRalphabeta T cells and CD19 B cells. Transplant recipients were children who received TCRalphabeta/CD19-depleted allogeneic hematopoietic cell grafts. This sample is drawn from a study of T-cell reconstitution after alpha-beta-depleted transplantation in children (dated by TCRdb to about 2016). Background for the entire study: The study quantitatively tracked T-cell immune reconstitution after TCRalphabeta/CD19-depleted allogeneic hematopoietic cell transplantation in children using TCR repertoire profiling.

The research as a whole found: Apparently early alphabetaT-cell count recovery about two months after transplant reportedly relied on only several hundred rapidly expanded clones derived from non-depleted graft cells. The high TCRbeta diversity at day 60 in some patients was ascribed to recipient T cells and intrathymic progenitors that had survived conditioning. The frequencies of hyperexpanded clones fell over the following months, and after one year, T-cell counts and TCRbeta diversity were mostly attributed to newly produced T cells.

The receptor library was made with PCR. The run used an Illumina HiSeq 2500. Molecular barcoding was employed in the preparation of TCR libraries, with unique molecular identifiers being used to normalize TCRbeta repertoire quantification. Using fastp trimming at Q25 and MiXCR clonotype assembly, TCRdb reanalyzed the public sequencing data and kept in-frame beta chains. Rows are combined by CDR3 protein, so each entry shows the most common genes and DNA. The sample table shows tens of thousands of distinct CDR3 sequences, and roughly 4.9% are seen once. Jointly, the top ten make up approximately 17% of the sample. Trimming leaves V shorter by 4 bases and J shorter by 3 bases, with the junction holding 2 bases beyond the gene matches. The germline V gene (reference sequence) gives CDR1 as DFQATT and CDR2 as SNEGSKA. Inclusive of the bounding cysteine and phenylalanine, the CDR3 is 12 residues long. The read is trimmed to its CDR3 DNA, 36 bases read in frame from base 1.

The source of this sequence is a boy younger than two who had a stem cell transplant for acute myeloid leukemia, so the T cells may come from the graft donor. The chain uses TRBV20-1 and TRBJ2-5; TRBD1 aligns with 7 central bases. This specimen was PBMCs, mostly from graft donor cells, taken 180 days after TCRalphabeta/CD19-depleted stem cell transplant. The CDR3 loop reads CSAIDREETQYF. The DNA is as follows: TGCAGTGCTATTGACAGGGAAGAGACCCAGTACTTC.